The 14 T cell receptor beta chains listed next were all sequenced from one sample in a study of blood T cell repertoires in COVID-19. Profiled with immunoSEQ multiplex PCR; TCRdb holds only in-frame clones, not every one. The profile shows 130,000 to 150,000 clones, around 87% of them singletons. Sequenced: peripheral blood. These receptors all stem from a man older than 75 with acute or convalescent COVID-19.

The chain joins TRBV5-6 to TRBJ1-1; 7 nucleotides match TRBD1. The germline CDR1 and CDR2 sequences are SGHDT and YYEEEE. The CDR3 is made up of 14 amino acids. V trimming: 5 bases; J trimming: 1 base; junction bases outside the gene matches: 5. The CDR3: CASSWGDRNTEAFF. In nucleotides, the CDR3 is TGTGCCAGCAGTTGGGGGGACAGGAACACTGAAGCTTTCTTT.

The V gene is TRBV19, the J gene TRBJ1-2; D may be TRBD1 (6 bases). V was cut by 6 bases and J by 4 bases, with 18 bases left in between. Germline V CDR1 and CDR2: LNHDA, SQIVND (reference sequence). The CDR3 is made up of 15 amino acids. The CDR3 here is CASRQGSAESYGYTF. As DNA, the CDR3 is TGTGCCAGTAGGCAGGGGTCGGCCGAGAGCTATGGCTACACCTTC. The whole variable domain, remainder taken from reference TRBV19 and TRBJ1-2, is DGGITQSPKYLFRKEGQNVTLSCEQNLNHDAMYWYRQDPGQGLRLIYYSQIVNDFQKGDIAEGYSVSREKKESFPLTVTSAQKNPTAFYLCASRQGSAESYGYTFGSGTRLTVV.

The chain links TRBV28 to TRBJ2-4, with TRBD1 as a possible D gene (5 bases). V lost 3 bases, J lost 1 base, and 7 bases lay in between. Germline V lookup: CDR1 MDHEN, CDR2 SYDVKM. CDR3 size: 14 residues. The CDR3 sequence: CASSLAGAKNIQYF. CDR3 DNA: TGTGCCAGCAGTTTGGCAGGGGCCAAAAACATTCAGTACTTC.

This chain connects TRBV19 to TRBJ2-1; D may be TRBD2 (5 bases). The CDR3 has 13 amino acids. From germline, CDR1 is LNHDA and CDR2 SQIVND (reference sequence). With 6 bases removed from V and 8 bases from J, the gap between germline ends came to 14 bases. The CDR3 spells CASSITRVDEQFF. CDR3 sequence (DNA): TGTGCCAGTAGCATTACGAGGGTGGATGAGCAGTTCTTC.

V usage is TRBV6-5 and J usage is TRBJ1-1, with 7 nucleotides matching TRBD1. CDR3 length equals 14 residues. Per germline, CDR1 MNHEY and CDR2 SVGAGI. Germline trimming cut 5 bases from V and 1 base from J; bases unmatched to any gene: 4. In DNA, the CDR3 is TGTGCCAGCAGTATAAACAGGGGGAACACTGAAGCTTTCTTT. Translating it yields CASSINRGNTEAFF.

The rearrangement uses TRBV5-8 and TRBJ1-2; 11 positions match TRBD1. Trimming took 3 bases from V and 1 from J; bases not matched to a gene: 5. Germline V gene data show CDR1 as SGHTS and CDR2 as YDEGEE. The CDR3 extends over 16 amino acids. DNA of the CDR3: TGTGCCAGCAGCTGGCAAGGGACAGGGGGTAACTATGGCTACACCTTC. Translating it yields CASSWQGTGGNYGYTF.

The chain links TRBV9 to TRBJ1-2; D is undetermined. V gave up 5 bases and J gave up 4 bases, with 27 bases separating them. CDR1 and CDR2 (germline): SGDLS, YYNGEE. This CDR3 has 18 amino acids. The CDR3 DNA follows: TGTGCCAGCAGGAAGGTAACATCAGCGTCAACGGGTACCTATGGCTACACCTTC. The encoded protein is CASRKVTSASTGTYGYTF.

The chain carries TRBV25-1 and TRBJ2-1; 11 nucleotides align to TRBD1. After removal of 1 base from V and 6 bases from J, the junction contained 5 bases not matched to a gene. From germline, CDR1 is MGHDK and CDR2 SYGVNS. This CDR3 contains 16 residues. In DNA form, the CDR3 reads TGTGCCAGCAGTGAATTCGGGACAGGGGGGTTCAATGAGCAGTTCTTC. Residues: CASSEFGTGGFNEQFF. The whole variable domain, remainder taken from reference TRBV25-1 and TRBJ2-1, is EADIYQTPRYLVIGTGKKITLECSQTMGHDKMYWYQQDPGMELHLIHYSYGVNSTEKGDLSSESTVSRIRTEHFPLTLESARPSHTSQYLCASSEFGTGGFNEQFFGPGTRLTVL.

The chain couples TRBV12-3 or TRBV12-4 to TRBJ2-7; D not certain. V was trimmed by 3 bases and J by 0 bases, leaving 6 bases between them. The CDR3 spans 13 residues. This CDR3 reads CASSFDISYEQYF. The CDR3, as DNA: TGTGCCAGCAGTTTTGACATCTCCTACGAGCAGTACTTC.

The chain employs TRBV7-9 and TRBJ2-5; 7 bases are shared with TRBD2. The CDR3 totals 15 residues. Germline-derived CDR1 and CDR2 are SEHNR and FQNEAQ (reference sequence). The J segment lost 5 bases and the V segment lost 5 bases, leaving 11 bases of the junction unmatched. As DNA, the CDR3 is TGTGCCAGCAGCCCAGCTAGCGGCCTAAGGGAGACCCAGTACTTC. This encodes CASSPASGLRETQYF.

The rearrangement uses TRBV4-1 and TRBJ1-3; D is unresolved. The V end lost 3 bases, the J end lost 2 bases, and 11 bases lay between the germline ends. Germline CDR1 and CDR2: MGHRA and YSYEKL. The CDR3 loop spans 15 amino acids. Here the CDR3 reads CASSQAWSTGNTIYF. The DNA of the CDR3 is TGCGCCAGCAGCCAGGCCTGGAGTACTGGAAACACCATATATTTT.

This clone was observed a single time. The chain uses TRBV6-1 and TRBJ1-5; 9 nucleotides match TRBD1. V was pared by 2 bases and J by 3 bases, with 5 bases of the junction left unmatched. Germline CDR1 MNHNS, CDR2 SASEGT. The CDR3 spans 16 residues. The CDR3 nucleotides are TGTGCCAGCAGTGAAACCGGGACAGGGATCAATCAGCCCCAGCATTTT. Translation gives CASSETGTGINQPQHF.

The chain couples TRBV28 to TRBJ2-5; 7 bases align to TRBD2. V shed 10 bases and J 2 bases; nucleotides not matched to a gene: 10. Per germline, CDR1 MDHEN and CDR2 SYDVKM. The CDR3 consists of 14 residues. This chain's CDR3 is CATVSGLTQETQYF. CDR3 sequence (DNA): TGTGCCACAGTATCGGGACTAACACAAGAGACCCAGTACTTC.

This chain connects TRBV3-1 (or the pseudogene TRBV3-2) to TRBJ2-5; D perhaps matches TRBD2 (6 bases). The CDR3 runs 13 residues. The germline V and J ends were trimmed by 2 bases and 3 bases, with 7 bases remaining between them. Per the germline V gene, CDR1 is LGHDT and CDR2 is YNNKEL (reference sequence). The DNA for the CDR3 is TGTGCCAGCAGCCAATGGGGGGAAGAGACCCAGTACTTC. It is translated as CASSQWGEETQYF.